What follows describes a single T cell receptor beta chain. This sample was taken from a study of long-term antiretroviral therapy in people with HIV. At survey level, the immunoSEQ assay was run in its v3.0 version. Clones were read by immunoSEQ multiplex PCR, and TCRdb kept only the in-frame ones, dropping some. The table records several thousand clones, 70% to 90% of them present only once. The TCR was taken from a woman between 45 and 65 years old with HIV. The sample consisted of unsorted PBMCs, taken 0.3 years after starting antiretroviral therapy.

As DNA, the CDR3 is TGTGCCAGCAGCGTAGAGGGGACAGCCTCACGGTTCTTC. Translating it yields CASSVEGTASRFF. The J gene is TRBJ2-1, the V gene TRBV9, with 7 bases matching TRBD1. After removal of 0 bases from V and 15 bases from J, the junction contained 9 bases not matched to a gene. This CDR3 has 13 amino acids. Germline CDR1 SGDLS, CDR2 YYNGEE.